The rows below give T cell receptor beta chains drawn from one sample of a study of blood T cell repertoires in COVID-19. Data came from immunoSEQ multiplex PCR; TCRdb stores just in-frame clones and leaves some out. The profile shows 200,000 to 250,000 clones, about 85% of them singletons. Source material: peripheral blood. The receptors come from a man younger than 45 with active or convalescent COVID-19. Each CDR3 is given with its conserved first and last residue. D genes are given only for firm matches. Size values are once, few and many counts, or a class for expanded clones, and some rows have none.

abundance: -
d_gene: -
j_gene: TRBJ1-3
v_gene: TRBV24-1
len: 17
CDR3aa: CATSDNGPGVVRDTIYF
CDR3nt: TGTGCCACCAGTGATAACGGTCCGGGGGTGGTTAGGGACACCATATATTTT

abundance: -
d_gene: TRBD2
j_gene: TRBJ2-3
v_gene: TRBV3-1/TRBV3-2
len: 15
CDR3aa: CASSRPGLGTDTQYF
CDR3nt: TGTGCCAGCAGCCGCCCGGGACTAGGGACAGATACGCAGTATTTT

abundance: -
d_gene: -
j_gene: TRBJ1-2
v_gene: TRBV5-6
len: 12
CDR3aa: CASSAGSGGYTF
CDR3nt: TGTGCCAGCTCTGCAGGGTCCGGGGGCTACACCTTC

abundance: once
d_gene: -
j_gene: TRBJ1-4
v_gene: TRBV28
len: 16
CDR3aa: CASRPDSGSGSQKLFF
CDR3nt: TGTGCCAGCAGACCCGACTCAGGGTCCGGTTCACAAAAACTGTTTTTT

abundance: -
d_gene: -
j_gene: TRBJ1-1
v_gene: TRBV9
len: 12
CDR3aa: CASSDQGTEAFF
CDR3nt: TGTGCCAGCAGTGATCAGGGCACTGAAGCTTTCTTT

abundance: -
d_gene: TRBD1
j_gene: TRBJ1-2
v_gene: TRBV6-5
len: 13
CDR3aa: CASSFWTGGGYTF
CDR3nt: TGTGCCAGCAGTTTCTGGACAGGTGGGGGCTACACCTTC

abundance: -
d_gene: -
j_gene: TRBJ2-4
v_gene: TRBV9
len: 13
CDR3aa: CASSVDPENIQYF
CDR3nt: TGTGCCAGCAGCGTAGATCCCGAAAACATTCAGTACTTC

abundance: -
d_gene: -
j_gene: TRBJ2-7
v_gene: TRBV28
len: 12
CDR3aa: CASSLFPSEQYF
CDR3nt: TGTGCCAGCAGTTTATTCCCGAGCGAGCAGTACTTC

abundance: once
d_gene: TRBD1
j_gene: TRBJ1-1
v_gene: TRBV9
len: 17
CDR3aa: CASSPYLRQGENTEAFF
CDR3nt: TGTGCCAGCAGCCCCTACCTTCGACAGGGCGAGAACACTGAAGCTTTCTTT

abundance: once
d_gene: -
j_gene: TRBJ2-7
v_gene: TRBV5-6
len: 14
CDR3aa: CASSSTGGTYEQYF
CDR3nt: TGTGCCAGCAGTTCGACAGGAGGCACCTACGAGCAGTACTTC

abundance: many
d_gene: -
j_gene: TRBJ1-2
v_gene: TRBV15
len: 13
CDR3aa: CATSSDGIYGYTF
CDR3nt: TGTGCCACCAGCAGCGACGGGATATATGGCTACACCTTC

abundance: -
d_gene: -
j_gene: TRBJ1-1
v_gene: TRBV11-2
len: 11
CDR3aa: CVTGDGTEAFF
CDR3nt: TGTGTCACGGGGGATGGGACTGAAGCTTTCTTT

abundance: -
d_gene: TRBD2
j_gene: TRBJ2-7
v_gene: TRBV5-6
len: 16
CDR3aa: CASRLPLAVSSYEQYF
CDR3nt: TGTGCCAGCAGACTACCCCTAGCGGTGAGCTCCTACGAGCAGTACTTC

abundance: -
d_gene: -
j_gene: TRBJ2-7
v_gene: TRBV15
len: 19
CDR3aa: CATSRDSPRAPTYSYEQYF
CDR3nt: TGTGCCACCAGCAGAGATTCCCCCAGGGCACCTACGTACTCCTACGAGCAGTACTTC

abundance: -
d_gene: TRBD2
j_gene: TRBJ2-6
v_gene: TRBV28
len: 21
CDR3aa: CASSLRMGLAGGKSGANVLTF
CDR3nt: TGTGCCAGCAGTTTAAGGATGGGGCTAGCGGGAGGTAAATCTGGGGCCAACGTCCTGACTTTC

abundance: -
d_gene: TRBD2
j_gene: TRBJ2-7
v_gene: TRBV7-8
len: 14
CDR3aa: CASNNVAGVREQYF
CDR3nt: TGTGCCAGCAATAACGTAGCGGGAGTAAGGGAGCAGTACTTC

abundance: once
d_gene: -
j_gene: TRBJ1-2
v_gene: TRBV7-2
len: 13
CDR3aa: CASSPREVYGYTF
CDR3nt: TGTGCCAGCAGCCCAAGGGAGGTCTATGGCTACACCTTC

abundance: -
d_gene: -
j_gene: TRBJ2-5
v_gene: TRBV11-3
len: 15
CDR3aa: CASSPGGLTRETQYF
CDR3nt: TGTGCCAGCAGCCCAGGGGGGCTAACTAGGGAGACCCAGTACTTC

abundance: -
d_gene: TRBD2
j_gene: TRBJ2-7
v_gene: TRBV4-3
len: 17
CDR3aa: CASSQDTSGSLAGEQYF
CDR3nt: TGCGCCAGCAGCCAAGATACTAGCGGGAGTCTTGCAGGCGAGCAGTACTTC

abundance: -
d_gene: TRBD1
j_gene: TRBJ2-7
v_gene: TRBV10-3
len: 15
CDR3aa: CAISEHDRGVYEQYF
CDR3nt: TGTGCCATCAGTGAGCACGACAGGGGGGTATACGAGCAGTACTTC

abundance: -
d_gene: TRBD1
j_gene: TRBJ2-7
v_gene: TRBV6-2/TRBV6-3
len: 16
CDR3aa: CASSYSMGQLNYEQYF
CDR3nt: TGTGCCAGCAGTTACTCGATGGGACAGCTTAACTACGAGCAGTACTTC

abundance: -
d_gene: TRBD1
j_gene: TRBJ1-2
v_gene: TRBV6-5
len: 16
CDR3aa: CASSYSTGAGNYGYTF
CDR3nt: TGTGCCAGCAGTTACTCGACAGGGGCTGGTAACTATGGCTACACCTTC

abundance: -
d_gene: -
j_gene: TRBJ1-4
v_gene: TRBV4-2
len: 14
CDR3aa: CASSQDPRNEKLFF
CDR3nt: TGTGCCAGCAGCCAAGATCCCAGGAATGAAAAACTGTTTTTT

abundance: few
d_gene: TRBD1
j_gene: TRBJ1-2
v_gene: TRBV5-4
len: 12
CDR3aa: CASSDYRGGYTF
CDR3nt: TGTGCCAGCAGCGATTACAGGGGAGGCTACACCTTC

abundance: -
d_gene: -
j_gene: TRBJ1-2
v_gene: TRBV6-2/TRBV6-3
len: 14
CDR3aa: CASSYVWAPSGYTF
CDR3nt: TGTGCCAGCAGTTACGTCTGGGCGCCCTCGGGCTACACCTTC

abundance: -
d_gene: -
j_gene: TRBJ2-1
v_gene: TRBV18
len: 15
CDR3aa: CASSLTGTAGRRLFF
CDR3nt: TGTGCCAGCTCGCTTACTGGGACTGCCGGAAGGCGTTTGTTCTTC

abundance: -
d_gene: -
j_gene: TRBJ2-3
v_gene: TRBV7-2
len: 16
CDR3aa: CASSLTGSPGPDTQYF
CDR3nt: TGTGCCAGCAGCCTTACAGGGTCGCCTGGGCCAGATACGCAGTATTTT

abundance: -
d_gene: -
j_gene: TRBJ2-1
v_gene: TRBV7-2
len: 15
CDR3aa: CASRLSVSSYNEQFF
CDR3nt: TGTGCCAGCAGACTTAGCGTCTCCTCCTACAATGAGCAGTTCTTC

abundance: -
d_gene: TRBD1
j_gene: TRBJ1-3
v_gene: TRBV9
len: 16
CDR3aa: CASSSRQGGSGNTIYF
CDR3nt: TGTGCCAGCAGCTCCCGACAGGGGGGCTCTGGAAACACCATATATTTT

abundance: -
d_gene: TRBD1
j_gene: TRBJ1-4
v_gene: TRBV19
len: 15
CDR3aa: CASSVTGGAREKLFF
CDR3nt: TGTGCCAGTAGTGTTACAGGGGGCGCAAGGGAAAAACTGTTTTTT

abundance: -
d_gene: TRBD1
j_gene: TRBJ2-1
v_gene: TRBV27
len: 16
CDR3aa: CASSSMTGGMYNEQFF
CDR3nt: TGTGCCAGCAGTTCAATGACAGGGGGAATGTACAATGAGCAGTTCTTC

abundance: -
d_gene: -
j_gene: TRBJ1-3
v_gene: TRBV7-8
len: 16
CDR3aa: CASSLVKLSSGNTIYF
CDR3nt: TGTGCCAGCAGCTTAGTGAAGCTTAGCTCTGGAAACACCATATATTTT

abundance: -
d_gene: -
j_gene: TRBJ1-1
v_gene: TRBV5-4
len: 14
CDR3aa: CASSPGMAYTEAFF
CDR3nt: TGTGCCAGCAGCCCGGGTATGGCCTACACTGAAGCTTTCTTT

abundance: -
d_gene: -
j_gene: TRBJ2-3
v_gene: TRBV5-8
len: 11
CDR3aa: CASSYHGTQYF
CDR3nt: TGTGCCAGCAGCTACCACGGTACGCAGTATTTT